Below, one T cell receptor beta chain is given with its context. Clones were read by immunoSEQ multiplex PCR, and TCRdb kept only the in-frame ones, dropping some. The sample yields about 34,000 clones, about four fifths seen once. Trimming removed 6 bases from V and 7 bases from J, with 15 bases in between. CDR1 LNHDA and CDR2 SQIVND come from the germline V gene (reference sequence). This CDR3 is built from 14 residues. This sample was taken from a study of OX40 agonist ivuxolimab in advanced cancers. Sequenced material: CD4+ or CD8+ T cells sorted from blood, taken in a trial of the OX40 agonist ivuxolimab. The rearrangement links TRBV19 to TRBJ1-4; D ambiguous. The TCR comes from an adult with an advanced solid tumor such as melanoma, head and neck, liver or kidney cancer. The CDR3 sequence: CASRNPTRAEKLFF. DNA for the CDR3: TGTGCCAGTAGGAACCCCACGAGGGCTGAAAAACTGTTTTTT.